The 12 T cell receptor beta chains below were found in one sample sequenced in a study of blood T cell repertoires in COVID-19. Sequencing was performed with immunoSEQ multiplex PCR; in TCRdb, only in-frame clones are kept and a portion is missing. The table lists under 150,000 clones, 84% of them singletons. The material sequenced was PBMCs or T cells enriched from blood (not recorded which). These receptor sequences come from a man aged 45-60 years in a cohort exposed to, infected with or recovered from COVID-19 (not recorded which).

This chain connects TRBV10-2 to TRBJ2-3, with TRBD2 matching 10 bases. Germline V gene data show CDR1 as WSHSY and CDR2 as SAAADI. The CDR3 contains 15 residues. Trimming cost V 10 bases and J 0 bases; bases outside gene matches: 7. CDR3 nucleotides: TGCGCCACTCTAGCGGGAGAGTTTAGCACAGATACGCAGTATTTT. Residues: CATLAGEFSTDTQYF.

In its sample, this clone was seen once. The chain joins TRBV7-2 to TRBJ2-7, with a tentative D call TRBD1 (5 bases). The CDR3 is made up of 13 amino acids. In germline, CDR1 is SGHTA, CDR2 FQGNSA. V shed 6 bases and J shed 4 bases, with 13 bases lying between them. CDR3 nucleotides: TGTGCCAGCAGGGGGCAGGAGAGTTACGAGCAGTACTTC. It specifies CASRGQESYEQYF. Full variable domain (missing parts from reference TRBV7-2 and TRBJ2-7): GAGVSQSPSNKVTEKGKDVELRCDPISGHTALYWYRQSLGQGLEFLIYFQGNSAPDKSGLPSDRFSAERTGGSVSTLTIQRTQQEDSAVYLCASRGQESYEQYFGPGTRLTVT.

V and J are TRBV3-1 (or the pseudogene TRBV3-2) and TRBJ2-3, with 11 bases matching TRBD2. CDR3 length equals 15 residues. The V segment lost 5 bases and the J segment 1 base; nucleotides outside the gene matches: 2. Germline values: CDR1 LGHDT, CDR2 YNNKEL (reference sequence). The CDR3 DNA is TGTGCCAGCAGCTTGGGACTAGCGGGCACAGATACGCAGTATTTT. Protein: CASSLGLAGTDTQYF.

CDR3 region: CASSGTRDTGELFF. The CDR3 coding sequence is TGTGCCAGCAGTGGGACTCGAGACACCGGGGAGCTGTTTTTT. The chain has TRBV25-1 and TRBJ2-2; maybe TRBD2 (5 bases). Germline V gives CDR1 MGHDK, CDR2 SYGVNS. Trimming shortened V by 4 bases and J by 3 bases, and 9 bases separated the two germline ends. This CDR3 is 14 amino acids long.

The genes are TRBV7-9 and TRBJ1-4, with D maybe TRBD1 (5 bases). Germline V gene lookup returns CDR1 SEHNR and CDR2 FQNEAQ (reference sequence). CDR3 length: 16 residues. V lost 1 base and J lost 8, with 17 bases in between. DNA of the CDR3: TGTGCCAGCAGCTTAGGTGGGGGAGGAATTGCCGAAAAACTGTTTTTT. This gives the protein CASSLGGGGIAEKLFF.

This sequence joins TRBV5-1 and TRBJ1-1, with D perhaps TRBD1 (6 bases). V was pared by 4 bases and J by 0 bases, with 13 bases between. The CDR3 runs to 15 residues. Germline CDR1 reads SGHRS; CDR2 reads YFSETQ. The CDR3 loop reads CASSNPDRLNTEAFF. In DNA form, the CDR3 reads TGCGCCAGCAGCAATCCTGACAGGTTGAACACTGAAGCTTTCTTT.

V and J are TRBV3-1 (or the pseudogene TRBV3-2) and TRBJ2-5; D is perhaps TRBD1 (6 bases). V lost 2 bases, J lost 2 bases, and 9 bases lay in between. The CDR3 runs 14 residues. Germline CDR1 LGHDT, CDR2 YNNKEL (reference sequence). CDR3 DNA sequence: TGTGCCAGCAGCCAACTTCAGGGGCAAGAGACCCAGTACTTC. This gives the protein CASSQLQGQETQYF.

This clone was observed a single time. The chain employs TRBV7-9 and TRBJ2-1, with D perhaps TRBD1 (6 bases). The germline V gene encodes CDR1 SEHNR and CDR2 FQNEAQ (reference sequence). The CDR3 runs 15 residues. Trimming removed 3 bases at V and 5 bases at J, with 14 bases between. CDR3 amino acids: CASSFFGTGHNEQFF. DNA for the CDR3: TGTGCCAGCAGCTTTTTTGGCACAGGGCACAATGAGCAGTTCTTC.

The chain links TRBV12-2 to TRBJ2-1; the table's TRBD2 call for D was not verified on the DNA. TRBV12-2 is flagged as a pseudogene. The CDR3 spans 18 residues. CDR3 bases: TGTGCAAGTCGCTTAGGGTCGAGGACGACTAGCGGGGTCAATGAGCAGTTCTTC. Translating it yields CASRLGSRTTSGVNEQFF.

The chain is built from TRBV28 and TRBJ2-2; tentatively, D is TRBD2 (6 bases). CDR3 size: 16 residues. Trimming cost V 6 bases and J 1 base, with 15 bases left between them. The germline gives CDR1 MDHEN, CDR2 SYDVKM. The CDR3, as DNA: TGTGCCAGCAGGCCCATTAGCGGATTGAACACCGGGGAGCTGTTTTTT. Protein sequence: CASRPISGLNTGELFF.

The CDR3 here is CASSLVPVGTGGNQPQHF. The DNA of the CDR3 is TGCGCCAGCAGCTTGGTGCCGGTGGGCACAGGGGGAAATCAGCCCCAGCATTTT. This chain connects TRBV5-1 to TRBJ1-5; 8 bases map to TRBD1. Trimming at V came to 0 bases and at J to 4 bases, leaving 12 bases not matched to a gene. CDR3 length: 18 residues. Germline V gene lookup returns CDR1 SGHRS and CDR2 YFSETQ.

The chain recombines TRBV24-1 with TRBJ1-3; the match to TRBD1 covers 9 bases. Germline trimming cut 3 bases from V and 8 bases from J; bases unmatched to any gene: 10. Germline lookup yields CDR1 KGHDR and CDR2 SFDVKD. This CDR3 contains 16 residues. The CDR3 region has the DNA TGTGCCACCAGTGATAGCACCGGGACAGGGACGGACACCATATATTTT. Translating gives CATSDSTGTGTDTIYF.